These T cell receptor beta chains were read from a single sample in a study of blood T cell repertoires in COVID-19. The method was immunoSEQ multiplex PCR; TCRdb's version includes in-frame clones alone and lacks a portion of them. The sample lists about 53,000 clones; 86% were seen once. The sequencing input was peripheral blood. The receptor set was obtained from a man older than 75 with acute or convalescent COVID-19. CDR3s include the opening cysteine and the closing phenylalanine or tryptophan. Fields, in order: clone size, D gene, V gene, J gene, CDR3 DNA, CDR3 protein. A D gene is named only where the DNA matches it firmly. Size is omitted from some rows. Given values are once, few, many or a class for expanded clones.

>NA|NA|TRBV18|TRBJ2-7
TGTGCCAGCTCACCTCGCCCGGGCGGGCGTAACTCAGGCGAGCAGTACTTC
CASSPRPGGRNSGEQYF
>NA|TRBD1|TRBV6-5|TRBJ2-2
TGTGCCAGCAGGAGGACAGGGAGAGGGGAGCTGTTTTTT
CASRRTGRGELFF
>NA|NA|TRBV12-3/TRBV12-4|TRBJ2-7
TGTGCCAGCAGTTTTGGGCAGAGCTACGAGCAGTACTTC
CASSFGQSYEQYF
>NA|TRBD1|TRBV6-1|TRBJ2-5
TGTGCCAGCAGTGCCCTTGGGACAGGGGGCCCCCAAGAGACCCAGTACTTC
CASSALGTGGPQETQYF
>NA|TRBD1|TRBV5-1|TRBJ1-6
TGCGCCAGCAGCGAGGGGACAGGGCAGTCACCCCTCCACTTT
CASSEGTGQSPLHF
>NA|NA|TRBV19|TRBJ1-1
TGTGCCAGTAGTTTCAGGGGAGAGAACACTGAAGCTTTCTTT
CASSFRGENTEAFF
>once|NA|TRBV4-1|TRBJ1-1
TGCGCCAGCAGCCAGGGGGCGAGTACTGAAGCTTTCTTT
CASSQGASTEAFF
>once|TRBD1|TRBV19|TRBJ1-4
TGTGCCAGTAGTGATCCGGGACAGGGAAATGAAAAACTGTTTTTT
CASSDPGQGNEKLFF
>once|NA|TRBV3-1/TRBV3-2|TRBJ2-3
TGTGCCAGCAGCCCCCCGGCCCCAGGGAGGCTTACGACAGATACGCAGTATTTT
CASSPPAPGRLTTDTQYF
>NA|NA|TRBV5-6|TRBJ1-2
TGTGCCAGCAGCCCATATGGCTACACCTTC
CASSPYGYTF
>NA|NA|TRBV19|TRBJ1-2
TGTGCCAGTAGTATAGTCGGGGGGCAAGGCTACACCTTC
CASSIVGGQGYTF
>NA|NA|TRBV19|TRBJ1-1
TGTGCCAGTAGTATTATGAGGGCGAACACTGAAGCTTTCTTT
CASSIMRANTEAFF
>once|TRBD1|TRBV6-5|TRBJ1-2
TGTGCCAGCAGCCCCACCCTGACAGGGTTGAACACCTTC
CASSPTLTGLNTF
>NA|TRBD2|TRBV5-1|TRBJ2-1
TGCGCCAGCAGCCCGGTCCCGACTAGCGGGGGGTACAATGAGCAGTTCTTC
CASSPVPTSGGYNEQFF
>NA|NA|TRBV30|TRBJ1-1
TGTGCCTGGCATACAAAACAGGGCCGGGTGAACACTGAAGCTTTCTTT
CAWHTKQGRVNTEAFF
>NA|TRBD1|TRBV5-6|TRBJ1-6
TGTGCCAGCAGCTGGACAGGGTTAAGTTCACCCCTCCACTTT
CASSWTGLSSPLHF
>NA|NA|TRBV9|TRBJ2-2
TGTGCCAGCAGCCAGGCACGGGGGAACACCGGGGAGCTGTTTTTT
CASSQARGNTGELFF
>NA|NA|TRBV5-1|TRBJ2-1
TGCGCCAGCAGCTTGGGGGACTTTACGAATGAGCAGTTCTTC
CASSLGDFTNEQFF
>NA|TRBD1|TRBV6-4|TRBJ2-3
TGTGCCAGCAGCGCACTGGGACAGGGGGTAGATACGCAGTATTTT
CASSALGQGVDTQYF
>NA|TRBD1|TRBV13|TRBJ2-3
TGTGCCAGCAGCTTATTGGGACAGGGATTATGGACAGATACGCAGTATTTT
CASSLLGQGLWTDTQYF
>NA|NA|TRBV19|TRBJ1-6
TGTGCCAGTATGCCGGACAGAAATTCACCCCTCCACTTT
CASMPDRNSPLHF
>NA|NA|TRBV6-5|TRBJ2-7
TGTGCCAGCGACAGAACCTACGAGCAGTACTTC
CASDRTYEQYF
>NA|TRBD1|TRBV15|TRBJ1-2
TGTGCCACCAGCAGAGATCAGACAGGGGGCTTGGATGGCTACACCTTC
CATSRDQTGGLDGYTF
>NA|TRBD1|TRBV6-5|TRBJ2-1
TGTGCCAGCAGTCCAGGGGGGACAGGGGGCAATGAGCAGTTCTTC
CASSPGGTGGNEQFF
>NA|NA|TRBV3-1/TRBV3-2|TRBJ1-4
TGTGCCAGCAGCCACAGGACAACTAATGAAAAACTGTTTTTT
CASSHRTTNEKLFF
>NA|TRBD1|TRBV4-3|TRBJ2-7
TGCGCCAGCAGCCAACTGAGACAGGGACCCTACGAGCAGTACTTC
CASSQLRQGPYEQYF
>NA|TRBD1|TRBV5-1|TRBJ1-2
TGCGCCAGCAGCTGGGGACAGAACTATGGCTACACCTTC
CASSWGQNYGYTF
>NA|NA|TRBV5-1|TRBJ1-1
TGCGCCAGCAGCTACGGTCAGACAGTGAACACTGAAGCTTTCTTT
CASSYGQTVNTEAFF
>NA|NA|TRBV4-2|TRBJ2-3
TGTGCCAGCAGCCTCCAAACCCAGGCCGTAAGCACAGATACGCAGTATTTT
CASSLQTQAVSTDTQYF
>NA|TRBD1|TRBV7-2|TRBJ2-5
TGTGCCAGCACTAATGGGGACAGCCAGCACTTC
CASTNGDSQHF
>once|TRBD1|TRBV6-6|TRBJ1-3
TGTGCCAGCAGGAAACAGGGGGCATCTGGAAACACCATATATTTT
CASRKQGASGNTIYF
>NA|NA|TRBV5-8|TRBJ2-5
TGTGCCAGCAGCTTGGAAATGGGGGGAGAGACCCAGTACTTC
CASSLEMGGETQYF
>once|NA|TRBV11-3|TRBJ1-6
TGTGCCAGCAGCTTGAGTTTAAGCCGCTCCTATAATTCACCCCTCCACTTT
CASSLSLSRSYNSPLHF
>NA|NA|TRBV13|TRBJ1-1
TGTGCCAGCAGCTACAGAGTCACGATACCGAACACTGAAGCTTTCTTT
CASSYRVTIPNTEAFF
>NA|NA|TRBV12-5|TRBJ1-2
TGTGCTAGTGGTTTTGGCCAGGCCAATGGTGGCTACACCTTC
CASGFGQANGGYTF
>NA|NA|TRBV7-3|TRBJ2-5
TGTGCCAGCAGCTTAGGCTCAAAAGAGACCCAGTACTTC
CASSLGSKETQYF
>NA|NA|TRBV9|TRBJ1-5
TGTGCCAGCAGCGCCCATAGCAATCAGCCCCAGCATTTT
CASSAHSNQPQHF
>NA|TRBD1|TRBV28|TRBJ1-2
TGTGCCAGCAGACTGTTTCTAAACAGGGGTGCATACTATGGCTACACCTTC
CASRLFLNRGAYYGYTF
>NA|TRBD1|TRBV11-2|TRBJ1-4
TGTGCCAGCAGCTTAGCGAGGACAGGGGGCGAAAAACTGTTTTTT
CASSLARTGGEKLFF
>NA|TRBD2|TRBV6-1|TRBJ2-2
TGTGCCAGCAGACCCTTCGGGGGGACGTCCGGGGAGCTGTTTTTT
CASRPFGGTSGELFF
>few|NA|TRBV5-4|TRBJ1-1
TGTGCCAGCAGCTATCGCCGGGAACCTGAAGCTTTCTTT
CASSYRREPEAFF
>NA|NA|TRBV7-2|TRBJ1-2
TGTGCCAGCAGCTTAGTGCAGGGTATAGGGCGACGACCGTATGGCTACACCTTC
CASSLVQGIGRRPYGYTF
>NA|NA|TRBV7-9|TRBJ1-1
TGTGCCAGCAGCTTAGCTCACAGGACTGAAGCTTTCTTT
CASSLAHRTEAFF
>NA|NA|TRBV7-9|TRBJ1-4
TGTGCCAGCAGCTTAACCGCAGGGGATGAAAAACTGTTTTTT
CASSLTAGDEKLFF
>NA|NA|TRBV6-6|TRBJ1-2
TGTGCCAGCATCCCGGAGGGGAGGAGTAACTATGGCTACACCTTC
CASIPEGRSNYGYTF
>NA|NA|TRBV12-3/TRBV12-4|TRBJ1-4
TGTGCCAGCAGTTTAGAGGAAGCAGGGAAACTGTTTTTT
CASSLEEAGKLFF